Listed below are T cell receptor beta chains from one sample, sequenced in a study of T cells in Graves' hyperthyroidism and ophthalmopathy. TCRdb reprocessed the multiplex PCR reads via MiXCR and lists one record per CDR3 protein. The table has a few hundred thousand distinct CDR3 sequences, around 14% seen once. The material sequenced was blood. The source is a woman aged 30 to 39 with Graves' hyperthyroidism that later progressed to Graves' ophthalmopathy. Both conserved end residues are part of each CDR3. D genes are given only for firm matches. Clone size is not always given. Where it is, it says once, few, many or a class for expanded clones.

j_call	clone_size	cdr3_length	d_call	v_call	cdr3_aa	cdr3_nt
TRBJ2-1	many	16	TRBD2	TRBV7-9	CASSLVSVAGGNEQFF	TGTGCCAGCAGCTTAGTGTCAGTAGCGGGAGGCAATGAGCAGTTCTTC
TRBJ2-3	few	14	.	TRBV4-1	CASSQSAVADTQYF	TGCGCCAGCAGCCAATCTGCCGTCGCAGATACGCAGTATTTT
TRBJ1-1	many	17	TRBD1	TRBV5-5	CASSPVGQGEMNTEAFF	TGTGCCAGCAGCCCGGTGGGGCAGGGGGAAATGAACACTGAAGCTTTCTTT
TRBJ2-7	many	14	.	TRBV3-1	CASSQGEAAYEQYF	TGTGCCAGCAGCCAGGGAGAAGCAGCCTACGAGCAGTACTTC
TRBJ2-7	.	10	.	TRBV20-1	CSGGGYEQYF	TGCAGTGGGGGCGGGTACGAGCAGTACTTC
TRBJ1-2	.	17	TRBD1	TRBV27	CASSPGGTAPSNYGYTF	TGTGCCAGCAGCCCCGGGGGGACAGCCCCTTCTAATTATGGCTACACCTTC
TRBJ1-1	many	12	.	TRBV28	CASIYGRTEAFF	TGTGCCAGCATCTACGGACGGACTGAAGCTTTCTTT
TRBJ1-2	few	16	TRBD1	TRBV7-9	CASSQEETGPNYGYTF	TGTGCCAGCAGCCAAGAAGAGACAGGGCCTAACTATGGCTACACCTTC
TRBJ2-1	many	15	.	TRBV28	CASSPSGNSYNEQFF	TGTGCCAGCAGTCCCAGCGGCAACTCCTACAATGAGCAGTTCTTC
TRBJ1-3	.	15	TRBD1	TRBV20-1	CSAGGTAFFGNTIYF	TGCAGTGCTGGGGGGACAGCCTTCTTCGGGAACACCATATATTTT
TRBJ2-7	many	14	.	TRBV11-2	CASSFFAAPFGQYF	TGTGCCAGCAGCTTCTTTGCGGCCCCCTTCGGGCAGTACTTC
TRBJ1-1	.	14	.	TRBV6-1	CASRIGPMNTEAFF	TGTGCCAGCCGAATAGGTCCTATGAACACTGAAGCTTTCTTT
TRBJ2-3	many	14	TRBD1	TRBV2	CASSKDRGRDTQYF	TGTGCCAGCAGCAAGGACAGGGGGCGAGATACGCAGTATTTT
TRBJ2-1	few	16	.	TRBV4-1	CASSQEGRSTYNEQLF	TGCGCCAGCAGCCAAGAGGGTCGTTCCACCTACAATGAGCAGCTCTTC
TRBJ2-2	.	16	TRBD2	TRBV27	CASSLTSGTNTGELFF	TGTGCCAGCAGTTTGACTAGCGGGACCAACACCGGGGAGCTGTTTTTT
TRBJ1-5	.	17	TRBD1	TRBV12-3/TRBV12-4	CASSNDATGQGRQPQHF	TGTGCCAGCAGTAATGACGCGACAGGGCAAGGTCGTCAGCCCCAGCATTTT
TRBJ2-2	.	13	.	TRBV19	CASSIWDTGELFF	TGTGCCAGTAGTATTTGGGACACCGGGGAGCTGTTTTTT
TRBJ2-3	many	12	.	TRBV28	CASMVGLEAQYF	TGTGCCAGCATGGTGGGCCTCGAAGCGCAGTATTTT
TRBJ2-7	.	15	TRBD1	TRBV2	CASEGQGGMFDEQYF	TGTGCCAGCGAGGGACAGGGAGGAATGTTCGACGAGCAGTACTTC
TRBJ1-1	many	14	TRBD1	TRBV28	CASTLGQANTEAFF	TGTGCCAGCACTCTAGGACAGGCGAACACTGAAGCTTTCTTT
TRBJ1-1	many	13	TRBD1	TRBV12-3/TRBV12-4	CASSVQGGTEAFF	TGTGCCAGCAGTGTTCAGGGGGGCACTGAAGCTTTCTTT
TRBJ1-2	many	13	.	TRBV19	CASSGQDRYGYTF	TGTGCCAGTAGTGGGCAGGATCGTTATGGCTACACCTTC
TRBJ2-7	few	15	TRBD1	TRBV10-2	CASSRDRGGTGEQYF	TGCGCCAGCAGCCGGGACAGGGGTGGAACCGGGGAGCAGTACTTC
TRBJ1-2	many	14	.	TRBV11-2	CASSLQGYNYGYTF	TGTGCCAGCAGCTTACAGGGCTATAACTATGGCTACACCTTC
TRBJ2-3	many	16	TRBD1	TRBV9	CASSATGGQVADTQYF	TGTGCCAGCAGCGCAACCGGGGGACAGGTTGCAGATACGCAGTATTTT
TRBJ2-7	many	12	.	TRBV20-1	CSARAQGREQYF	TGCAGTGCTAGGGCGCAGGGTCGGGAGCAGTACTTC
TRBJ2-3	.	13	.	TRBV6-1	CASSLGPRDTQYF	TGTGCCAGCAGCCTAGGCCCGAGAGATACGCAGTATTTT
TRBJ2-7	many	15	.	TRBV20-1	CSARDTGAGLYEQYF	TGCAGTGCTAGAGATACGGGGGCAGGGCTCTACGAGCAGTACTTC
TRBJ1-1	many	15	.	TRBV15	CATSRDQGLNTEAFF	TGTGCCACCAGCAGAGATCAAGGCCTGAACACTGAAGCTTTCTTT
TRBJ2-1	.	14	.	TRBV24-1	CATSDQSSYNEQFF	TGTGCCACCAGTGATCAGAGCTCCTACAATGAGCAGTTCTTC
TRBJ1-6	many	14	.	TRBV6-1	CASSVSGPNSPLHF	TGTGCCAGCAGTGTTTCGGGCCCCAATTCACCCCTCCACTTT
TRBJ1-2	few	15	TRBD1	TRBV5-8	CASSRRQGADYGYTF	TGTGCCAGCAGCCGTCGACAGGGAGCTGACTATGGCTACACCTTC
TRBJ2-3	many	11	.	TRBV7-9	CASSALRSQYF	TGTGCCAGCAGCGCCCTCCGGTCGCAGTATTTT
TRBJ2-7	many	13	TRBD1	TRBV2	CASSEDRGWEQYF	TGTGCCAGCAGTGAAGACAGGGGCTGGGAGCAGTACTTC
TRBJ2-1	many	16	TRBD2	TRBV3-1	CASSPRLAGVKNEQFF	TGTGCCAGCAGCCCGAGACTAGCGGGAGTAAAAAATGAGCAGTTCTTC
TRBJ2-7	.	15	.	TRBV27	CASSLQAGFIHEQYF	TGTGCCAGCAGTTTACAGGCGGGGTTCATCCACGAGCAGTACTTC
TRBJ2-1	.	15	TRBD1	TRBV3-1	CASSQGDRGEGEQFF	TGTGCCAGCAGCCAGGGGGACAGGGGGGAAGGTGAGCAGTTCTTC
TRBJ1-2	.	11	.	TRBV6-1	CASQGDFGYTF	TGTGCCAGCCAAGGGGACTTTGGCTACACCTTC
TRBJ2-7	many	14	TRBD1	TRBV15	CATSRDRGYYEQYF	TGTGCCACCAGCAGAGACAGGGGGTACTACGAGCAGTACTTC
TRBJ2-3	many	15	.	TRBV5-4	CASSLGQEDTDTQYF	TGTGCCAGCAGCTTGGGCCAGGAGGACACAGATACGCAGTATTTT
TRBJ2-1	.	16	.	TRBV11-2	CASSPAGTSINNEQFF	TGTGCCAGCAGTCCCGCCGGGACAAGTATAAACAATGAGCAGTTCTTC
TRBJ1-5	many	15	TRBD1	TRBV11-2	CASSEQGIAGQPQHF	TGTGCCAGCAGCGAACAGGGGATTGCGGGTCAGCCCCAGCATTTT
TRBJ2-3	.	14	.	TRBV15	CATSGTLRAETQYF	TGTGCCACCAGCGGTACGTTGAGGGCGGAGACGCAGTATTTT
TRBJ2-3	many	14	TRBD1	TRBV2	CAIPGGLSTDTQYF	TGTGCCATCCCAGGGGGCCTTAGCACAGATACGCAGTATTTT
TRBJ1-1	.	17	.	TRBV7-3	CASSLKSGAIWNTEAFF	TGTGCCAGCAGCTTAAAATCAGGGGCGATTTGGAACACTGAAGCTTTCTTT
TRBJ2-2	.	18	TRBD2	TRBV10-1	CASSEPSTSGSNTGELFF	TGCGCCAGCAGTGAGCCCTCGACTAGCGGGTCGAACACCGGGGAGCTGTTTTTT
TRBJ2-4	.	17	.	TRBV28	CVSTEGALASAKNIQYF	TGTGTCAGCACCGAAGGGGCTTTAGCTAGTGCCAAAAACATTCAGTACTTC
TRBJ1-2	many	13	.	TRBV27	CASSLKGTYGYTF	TGTGCCAGCAGTTTGAAAGGAACCTATGGCTACACCTTC
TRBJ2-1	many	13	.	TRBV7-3	CASSRGPDGEQFF	TGTGCCAGCAGCCGCGGGCCCGACGGTGAGCAGTTCTTC
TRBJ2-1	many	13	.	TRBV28	CAVGGPSYNEQFF	TGTGCCGTCGGGGGACCCTCCTACAATGAGCAGTTCTTC
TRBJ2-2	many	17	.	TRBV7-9	CASSPFPGTENTGELFF	TGTGCCAGCAGTCCCTTCCCCGGGACGGAGAACACCGGGGAGCTGTTTTTT
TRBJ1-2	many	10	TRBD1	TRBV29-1	CSVRDSLYTF	TGCAGCGTGAGGGACAGCCTCTACACCTTC
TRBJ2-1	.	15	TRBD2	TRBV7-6	CASRRLAGVVDEQFF	TGTGCCAGCCGTCGACTGGCGGGAGTAGTCGATGAGCAGTTCTTC
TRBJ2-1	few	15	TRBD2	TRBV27	CASAGGIAGYNEQFF	TGTGCCAGCGCGGGGGGGATAGCGGGGTACAATGAGCAGTTCTTC
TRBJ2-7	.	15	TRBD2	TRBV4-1	CASSQVLAGLYEQYF	TGCGCCAGCAGCCAAGTACTAGCGGGCCTCTACGAGCAGTACTTC
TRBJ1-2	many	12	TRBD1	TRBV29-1	CSVEGQGDGYTF	TGCAGCGTTGAAGGACAGGGGGATGGCTACACCTTC
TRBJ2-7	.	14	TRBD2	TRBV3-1	CASSQYGGSYEQYF	TGTGCCAGCAGCCAATACGGGGGGAGCTACGAGCAGTACTTC
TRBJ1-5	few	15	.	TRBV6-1	CASSYSGFSNQPQHF	TGTGCCAGCTCCTACTCGGGATTTAGCAATCAGCCCCAGCATTTT
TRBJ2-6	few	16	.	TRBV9	CASAQSEDSGANVLTF	TGTGCCAGCGCCCAAAGCGAAGACTCTGGGGCCAACGTCCTGACTTTC
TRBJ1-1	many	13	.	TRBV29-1	CSVGLRMNTEAFF	TGCAGCGTTGGACTCCGGATGAACACTGAAGCTTTCTTT